This TCR beta chain was identified in a study of cytomegalovirus exposure and HLA in healthy donors. This CDR3 region has 14 residues. Germline values: CDR1 MDHEN, CDR2 SYDVKM. Trimming took 0 bases from V and 8 from J, leaving 13 bases between them. The PCR made use of 60 Vbeta and 13 Jbeta primers. Assay: immunoSEQ multiplex PCR; the TCRdb copy retains only in-frame clones and omits some. The data contain approximately 180,000 clones, around 80% of them singletons. The rearrangement joins TRBV28 to TRBJ1-1, with TRBD1 as a possible D gene (6 bases). The sequenced material came from PBMCs. The receptor comes from a young woman in good health and CMV-seronegative. CDR3 amino acids: CASSLWVTGDEAFF. CDR3 coding DNA: TGTGCCAGCAGTTTATGGGTGACAGGAGACGAAGCTTTCTTT.